The source of this T cell receptor beta chain is a study of shared clonotypes between healthy human individuals. CD45RO-negative cells were positively selected for CCR7, leaving out terminally differentiated effector memory CD45RA+ cells. Clones were sequenced by immunoSEQ multiplex PCR, and TCRdb holds only the in-frame ones, with some missing. The sample includes 2 million to 2.5 million clones, roughly 91% of them seen just once. Germline CDR1 is SGHRS and CDR2 is YFSETQ. V was trimmed by 1 base and J by 0 bases, leaving 10 bases between them. CDR3 length: 16 amino acids. The sequenced sample was naive CD8+ T cells from PBMCs. The chain couples TRBV5-1 to TRBJ1-4; the D gene is possibly TRBD1 (5 bases). This TCR derives from a man younger than 35 in good health. Some clones in this sample may be carry-over from other donors' samples. CDR3: CASSLPGPATNEKLFF. CDR3 nucleotide sequence: TGCGCCAGCAGCTTGCCAGGGCCTGCAACTAATGAAAAACTGTTTTTT.